The clone carrying this T cell receptor beta chain appeared a few times. Time point meaning: patch test 3, about 24 weeks after DPC sensitization. Treatment given: therapeutic diphenylcyclopropenone sensitization with weekly scalp DPC. Donors, patients with alopecia ranging from 18 to 70 years old and judged suitable for DPC, provided samples. Before extraction, the whole blood was not fractionated, and total RNA was taken from it. This record belongs to a study of human T cells and chemical hapten exposure. At the level of the study: Skin of the upper inner arm, around 2 cm by around 2 cm, received 2% DPC for sensitization. Patients, chiefly female, had alopecia areata, totalis or universalis.

MiXCR was run by TCRdb on the RACE reads, yielding one entry per CDR3 protein. The sample has more than 95,000 distinct CDR3 sequences, less than 35% seen once. The CDR3 runs 14 residues. J lost 4 bases, V lost 0 bases, and 2 bases had no gene match. Germline lookup yields CDR1 MNHEY and CDR2 SVGAGI. This clonotype was obtained from a man aged 35 to 55 with alopecia areata. Some clones in this sample may be carry-over from other donors' samples. The genes are TRBV6-5 and TRBJ2-5, with TRBD1 matching 7 bases. The input for sequencing was whole blood, taken in connection with sensitization to the hapten diphenylcyclopropenone (DPC). CDR3 sequence (DNA): TGTGCCAGCAGTTACTCGCCAGGGGGAGAGACCCAGTACTTC. This gives the protein CASSYSPGGETQYF.